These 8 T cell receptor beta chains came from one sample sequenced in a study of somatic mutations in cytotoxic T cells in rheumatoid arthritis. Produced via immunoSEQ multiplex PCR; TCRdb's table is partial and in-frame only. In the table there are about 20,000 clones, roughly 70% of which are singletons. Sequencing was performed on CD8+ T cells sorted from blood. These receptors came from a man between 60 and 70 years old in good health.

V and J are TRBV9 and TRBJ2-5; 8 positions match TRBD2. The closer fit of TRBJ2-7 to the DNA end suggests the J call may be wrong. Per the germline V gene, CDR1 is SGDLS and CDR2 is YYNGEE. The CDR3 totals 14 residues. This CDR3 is CASSVAGLADEQYF. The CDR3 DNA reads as TGTGCCAGCAGCGTAGCCGGACTAGCAGACGAGCAGTACTTC.

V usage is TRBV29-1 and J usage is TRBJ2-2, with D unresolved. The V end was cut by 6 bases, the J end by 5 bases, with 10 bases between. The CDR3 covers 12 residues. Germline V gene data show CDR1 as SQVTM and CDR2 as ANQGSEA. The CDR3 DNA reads TGCAGCGTAGCTATCATTACCGGGGAGCTGTTTTTT. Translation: CSVAIITGELFF.

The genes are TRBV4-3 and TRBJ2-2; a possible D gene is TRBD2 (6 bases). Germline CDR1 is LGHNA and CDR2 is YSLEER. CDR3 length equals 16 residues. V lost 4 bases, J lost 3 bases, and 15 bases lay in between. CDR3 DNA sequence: TGCGCCAGCAGCCGAGACGGGAGAAGTGACACCGGGGAGCTGTTTTTT. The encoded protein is CASSRDGRSDTGELFF.

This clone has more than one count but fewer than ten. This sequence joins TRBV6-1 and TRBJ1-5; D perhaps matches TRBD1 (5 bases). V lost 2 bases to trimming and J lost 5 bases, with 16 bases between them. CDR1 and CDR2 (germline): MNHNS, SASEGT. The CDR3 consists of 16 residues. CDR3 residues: CASSENRGSPYQPQHF. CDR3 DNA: TGTGCCAGCAGTGAAAACCGGGGGTCACCTTATCAGCCCCAGCATTTT.

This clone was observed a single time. The CDR3 sequence is CASSPAGGFMNTEAFF. Here the CDR3 DNA reads TGCGCCAGCAGCCCCGCTGGGGGGTTCATGAACACTGAAGCTTTCTTT. This sequence joins TRBV5-1 and TRBJ1-1; weak D call: TRBD1 (5 bases). There are 16 residues in the CDR3. Trimming removed 4 bases at V and 0 bases at J, with 16 bases between. CDR1 is SGHRS, CDR2 YFSETQ, per germline.

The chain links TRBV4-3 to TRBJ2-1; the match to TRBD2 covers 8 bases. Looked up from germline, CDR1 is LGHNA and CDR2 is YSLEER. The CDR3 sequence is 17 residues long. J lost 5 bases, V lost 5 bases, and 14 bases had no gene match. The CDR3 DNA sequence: TGCGCCAGCAGCAACCTCGGGCTTAGCGGGATTGACAATGAGCAGTTCTTC. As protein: CASSNLGLSGIDNEQFF.

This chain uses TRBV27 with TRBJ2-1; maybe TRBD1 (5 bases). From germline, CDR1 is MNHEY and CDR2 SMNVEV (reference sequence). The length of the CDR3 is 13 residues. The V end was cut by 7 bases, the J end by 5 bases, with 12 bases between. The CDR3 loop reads CASKDMEDNEQFF. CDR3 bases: TGTGCCAGCAAGGACATGGAAGACAATGAGCAGTTCTTC.

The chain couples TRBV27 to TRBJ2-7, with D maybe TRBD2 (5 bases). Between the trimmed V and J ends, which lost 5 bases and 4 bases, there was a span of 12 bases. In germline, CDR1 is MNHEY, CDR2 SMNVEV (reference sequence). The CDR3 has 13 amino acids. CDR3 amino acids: CASSVGPGYEQYF. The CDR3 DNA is TGTGCCAGCAGTGTGGGCCCGGGGTACGAGCAGTACTTC.